The 31 T cell receptor beta chains in this list originate from one sample, sequenced in a study of T-cell memory formation after mild COVID-19. TCRdb re-called the 5' RACE reads with MiXCR, one entry per CDR3 protein. Among 340,000 or so distinct CDR3 sequences listed, about an eighth were seen once. The material sequenced was PBMCs or a T cell subset sorted from them (not recorded which). The receptors were sampled from a man aged 18 to 29 who had mild COVID-19 (a few samples of this study predate the infection). Cell type and time point are not known.

This clonotype has just a few counts. The gene calls are TRBV5-1 and TRBJ2-5, with 8 bases lining up with TRBD1. This CDR3 is 15 amino acids long. Losses at the gene ends were 2 bases for V and 4 bases for J; bases not matched to a gene: 7. The germline V gene encodes CDR1 SGHRS and CDR2 YFSETQ. The CDR3 protein is CASSLDGQGIETQYF. Here the CDR3 DNA reads TGCGCCAGCAGCTTAGATGGACAGGGAATAGAGACCCAGTACTTC.

The CDR3 loop is CASRDLNTEAFF. The CDR3 DNA sequence: TGTGCCAGCAGGGATCTGAACACTGAAGCTTTCTTT. The rearrangement uses TRBV7-9 and TRBJ1-1, with unresolved D. This CDR3 is built from 12 residues. The V end was cut by 6 bases, the J end by 0 bases, with 5 bases between. Germline loops: CDR1 SEHNR, CDR2 FQNEAQ (reference sequence). The full variable domain, in which reference TRBV7-9 and TRBJ1-1 provide the parts outside the CDR3, is DTGVSQNPRHKITKRGQNVTFRCDPISEHNRLYWYRQTLGQGPEFLTYFQNEAQLEKSRLLSDRFSAERPKGSFSTLEIQRTEQGDSAMYLCASRDLNTEAFFGQGTRLTVV.

V and J are TRBV29-1 and TRBJ2-3, with D hard to call. The CDR3 has 13 residues. CDR1 is SQVTM, CDR2 ANQGSEA, per germline. V was clipped by 3 bases and J by 2 bases, with 9 bases between them. The CDR3 protein is CSVDLQYTDTQYF. CDR3 nucleotides: TGCAGCGTTGACCTCCAGTACACAGATACGCAGTATTTT.

V and J are TRBV5-1 and TRBJ2-3; D is perhaps TRBD1 or TRBD2 (6 bases each). The CDR3 spans 16 residues. The germline V gene has CDR1 SGHRS and CDR2 YFSETQ. With 1 base removed from V and 4 bases from J, the gap between germline ends came to 16 bases. The CDR3 region has the DNA TGCGCCAGCAGCTTGTTCGGGGGCCAGCGCCCAGATACGCAGTATTTT. Translating gives CASSLFGGQRPDTQYF.

This clonotype has just a few counts. The gene calls are TRBV5-1 and TRBJ1-2; no clear D gene. The CDR3 is made up of 14 amino acids. V lost 5 bases and J lost 0, with 11 bases in between. Looked up from germline, CDR1 is SGHRS and CDR2 is YFSETQ. DNA of the CDR3: TGCGCCAGCAGTGCAACAGTGTCTAACTATGGCTACACCTTC. It is translated as CASSATVSNYGYTF.

The sample holds many counts of this clonotype. The V and J genes are TRBV7-2 and TRBJ2-3, with D unresolved. The V gene lost 0 bases and the J gene lost 2 bases, with 6 bases spanning the gap. The CDR3 loop spans 14 amino acids. Germline loops: CDR1 SGHTA, CDR2 FQGNSA. The CDR3 DNA is TGTGCCAGCAGCTTAGCCGGTCCCACAGATACGCAGTATTTT. Protein sequence: CASSLAGPTDTQYF. The whole variable domain, remainder taken from reference TRBV7-2 and TRBJ2-3, is GAGVSQSPSNKVTEKGKDVELRCDPISGHTALYWYRQSLGQGLEFLIYFQGNSAPDKSGLPSDRFSAERTGGSVSTLTIQRTQQEDSAVYLCASSLAGPTDTQYFGPGTRLTVL.

This clonotype was found many times. This rearrangement joins TRBV7-9 to TRBJ1-1; no firm D call. Trimming removed 0 bases at V and 0 bases at J, with 8 bases between. The CDR3 runs 15 residues. Per germline, CDR1 SEHNR and CDR2 FQNEAQ (reference sequence). The CDR3 sequence is CASSLAQGVNTEAFF. The DNA for the CDR3 is TGTGCCAGCAGCTTAGCTCAAGGAGTGAACACTGAAGCTTTCTTT.

The chain has TRBV7-9 and TRBJ2-5; D call uncertain. V was clipped by 1 base and J by 5 bases, with 17 bases between them. The CDR3 is 16 residues long. CDR1 is SEHNR and CDR2 is FQNEAQ in the germline V gene (reference sequence). Written as DNA, the CDR3 is TGTGCCAGCAGCTTAGAGGGCTCCGGTCTTTGGGAGACCCAGTACTTC. Its protein is CASSLEGSGLWETQYF.

This rearrangement joins TRBV6-5 to TRBJ1-6; D unresolved. Trimming took off 7 bases at V and 2 bases at J, with 12 bases between the two ends. Looked up from germline, CDR1 is MNHEY and CDR2 is SVGAGI. The CDR3 covers 15 residues. The CDR3 loop reads CASTLGDAYNSPLHF. CDR3 nucleotides: TGTGCCAGCACCCTCGGAGACGCCTATAATTCACCCCTCCACTTT.

The rearrangement joins TRBV27 to TRBJ1-2, with 8 bases that match TRBD1. V was pared by 5 bases and J by 4 bases, with 9 bases of the junction left unmatched. Germline V gene data show CDR1 as MNHEY and CDR2 as SMNVEV (reference sequence). The CDR3 contains 15 residues. CDR3 nucleotide sequence: TGTGCCAGCAGTCCCCGACAGGGGCCGGTCTATGGCTACACCTTC. It yields the protein CASSPRQGPVYGYTF.

The gene calls are TRBV11-2 and TRBJ1-3; tentatively, D is TRBD1 (5 bases). The V gene's germline CDR1 is SGHAT and CDR2 FQNNGV. The V gene lost 6 bases and the J gene lost 0 bases, with 12 bases spanning the gap. The CDR3 is 15 amino acids. CDR3 sequence reads: CASSSGRHSGNTIYF. CDR3 in DNA: TGTGCCAGCAGTTCGGGACGGCACTCTGGAAACACCATATATTTT.

The chain is built from TRBV28 and TRBJ2-5; D is perhaps TRBD2 (5 bases). The CDR3 covers 13 residues. Germline V lookup: CDR1 MDHEN, CDR2 SYDVKM. V was shortened by 8 bases and J by 0 bases, with 10 bases between the two germline ends. DNA for the CDR3: TGTGCCAGCGGAGCGGCGTACCAAGAGACCCAGTACTTC. As protein: CASGAAYQETQYF. Full variable domain (outside the CDR3, taken from reference TRBV28 and TRBJ2-5): DVKVTQSSRYLVKRTGEKVFLECVQDMDHENMFWYRQDPGLGLRLIYFSYDVKMKEKGDIPEGYSVSREKKERFSLILESASTNQTSMYLCASGAAYQETQYFGPGTRLLVL.

This chain joins TRBV5-8 and TRBJ2-5; 10 nucleotides agree with TRBD2. The CDR3 runs to 15 residues. In germline, CDR1 is SGHTS, CDR2 YDEGEE. The trim removed 4 bases at V and 5 bases at J, leaving 8 bases unmatched. CDR3 bases: TGTGCCAGCAGCCCCGGGTCTAGCGGGGGCGAGACCCAGTACTTC. Amino acid sequence: CASSPGSSGGETQYF.

The V and J genes are TRBV21-1 and TRBJ2-3; the tabulated D call, TRBD2, remains unverified against the DNA. TRBV21-1 is flagged as a pseudogene. This CDR3 is built from 14 residues. The CDR3: CARGKAKPTDTQYF. The CDR3 DNA sequence: TGTGCCAGGGGGAAGGCAAAACCCACAGATACGCAGTATTTT.

This clonotype came up once. The V and J genes are TRBV5-1 and TRBJ2-5; the match to TRBD1 covers 9 bases. V shed 4 bases, J shed 5 bases, and the junction held 6 bases outside the gene matches. CDR1 is SGHRS, CDR2 YFSETQ, per germline. This CDR3 has 14 amino acids. CDR3 DNA: TGCGCCAGCAGCGGGACAGGGATAGGGGAGACCCAGTACTTC. It translates to CASSGTGIGETQYF.

The chain is built from TRBV12-3 or TRBV12-4 and TRBJ1-1, with unresolved D. The CDR3 length is 13 residues. Trimming removed 5 bases at V and 1 base at J, with 8 bases between. CDR3 nucleotides: TGTGCCAGCAGTAAGACGGGGAACACTGAAGCTTTCTTT. Protein sequence: CASSKTGNTEAFF.

The rearrangement links TRBV19 to TRBJ2-7, with D perhaps given as TRBD1 or TRBD2 (6 bases each). Germline CDR1 LNHDA, CDR2 SQIVND (reference sequence). V was clipped by 3 bases and J by 6 bases, with 15 bases between them. The CDR3 covers 14 residues. The CDR3 sequence is CASSISRGGGEQYF. CDR3 DNA sequence: TGTGCCAGTAGTATTAGTCGCGGAGGGGGCGAGCAGTACTTC. Drawing the rest from reference TRBV19 and TRBJ2-7, the complete variable domain is DGGITQSPKYLFRKEGQNVTLSCEQNLNHDAMYWYRQDPGQGLRLIYYSQIVNDFQKGDIAEGYSVSREKKESFPLTVTSAQKNPTAFYLCASSISRGGGEQYFGPGTRLTVT.

This clonotype was counted a few times. The V call is TRBV11-3, the J call TRBJ2-7; D is unresolved. V dropped 6 bases and J dropped 0 bases, with 15 bases sitting between them. The CDR3 has 15 amino acids. Germline V lookup: CDR1 SGHNT, CDR2 YENEEA. The CDR3 region is CASRSVAGTSYEQYF. The CDR3 DNA is TGTGCCAGCAGGTCGGTCGCTGGAACCTCCTACGAGCAGTACTTC.

The V call is TRBV13, the J call TRBJ2-7, with 9 positions matching TRBD1. Germline assignment: CDR1 PRHDT and CDR2 FYEKMQ (reference sequence). This CDR3 spans 15 amino acids. V trimming: 0 bases; J trimming: 6 bases; junction bases outside the gene matches: 6. The CDR3 DNA reads TGTGCCAGCAGCTTAGGCGGGACAGGGTTTGTCGAGCAGTACGTC. Its protein is CASSLGGTGFVEQYV.

The gene calls are TRBV10-3 and TRBJ1-6; a weak D match, TRBD1 (6 bases). Per germline, CDR1 ENHRY and CDR2 SYGVKD. V was clipped by 5 bases and J by 0 bases, with 14 bases between them. The CDR3 runs 17 residues. The CDR3 loop is CAISSYQGSSYNSPLHF. CDR3 nucleotide sequence: TGTGCCATCAGTTCCTACCAGGGGAGCTCCTATAATTCACCCCTCCACTTT.

This chain links TRBV5-4 with TRBJ1-5, with unresolved D. The germline gives CDR1 SGHNT, CDR2 YYREEE (reference sequence). V was clipped by 1 base and J by 6 bases, with 5 bases between them. The CDR3 consists of 12 residues. This CDR3 reads CASSLMGQPQHF. CDR3 coding DNA: TGTGCCAGCAGCTTGATGGGTCAGCCCCAGCATTTT.

This rearrangement joins TRBV7-9 to TRBJ2-3; 7 nucleotides line up with TRBD2. The ends lost 0 bases at V and 3 bases at J; junction bases unmatched: 3. From germline, CDR1 is SEHNR and CDR2 FQNEAQ (reference sequence). CDR3 length: 15 residues. CDR3 DNA sequence: TGTGCCAGCAGCTTAGCCCAGCGGGAAACAGATACGCAGTATTTT. Protein: CASSLAQRETDTQYF.

This clonotype was seen many times. The J gene is TRBJ2-7, the V gene TRBV12-3 or TRBV12-4; D gene ambiguous. V was clipped by 6 bases and J by 4 bases, with 10 bases between them. The CDR3 runs 12 residues. The CDR3 here is CASRSLGYEQYF. In DNA, the CDR3 is TGTGCCAGCAGGTCACTTGGGTACGAGCAGTACTTC.

This clonotype was counted between two and nine times. The chain combines TRBV19 with TRBJ1-5, with D hard to call. The ends were cut back, 6 bases at V and 5 bases at J, with 5 bases in the middle. Looked up from germline, CDR1 is LNHDA and CDR2 is SQIVND (reference sequence). CDR3 length: 11 residues. CDR3 DNA: TGTGCCAGTAGCTTCTATCAGCCCCAGCATTTT. It yields the protein CASSFYQPQHF. Complete variable domain (other parts from reference TRBV19 and TRBJ1-5): DGGITQSPKYLFRKEGQNVTLSCEQNLNHDAMYWYRQDPGQGLRLIYYSQIVNDFQKGDIAEGYSVSREKKESFPLTVTSAQKNPTAFYLCASSFYQPQHFGDGTRLSIL.

This clonotype was detected a few times. V is TRBV7-2 and J is TRBJ2-3; D ambiguous. CDR1 is SGHTA, CDR2 FQGNSA, per germline. This CDR3 region has 13 residues. V gave up 1 base and J gave up 2 bases, with 4 bases separating them. For the CDR3, the DNA is TGTGCCAGCAGCTTAGTTTACACAGATACGCAGTATTTT. The encoded protein is CASSLVYTDTQYF.

This clonotype was seen ten or more times. V usage is TRBV18 and J usage is TRBJ2-1; D is ambiguous. The CDR3 is 13 amino acids. V lost 2 bases and J 10 bases, leaving 12 bases between the germline ends. In germline, CDR1 is KGHSH, CDR2 LQKENI. CDR3 residues: CASSPSGRGEQFF. CDR3 nucleotide sequence: TGTGCCAGCTCACCATCCGGAAGAGGCGAGCAGTTCTTC.

A remark on this clonotype: This CDR3 is missing its conserved last phenylalanine or tryptophan, likely due to a read error. The DNA is omitted, as the CDR3 cannot be located on it reliably, and the CDR3 follows TCRdb's listing. This chain connects TRBV14 to TRBJ1-6. Germline values: CDR1 SGHDN, CDR2 FVKESK. The CDR3 is 12 residues long, counting both termini. The CDR3 is CASSQGGFGYAL.

The CDR3 sequence is CASSPLPGLPYNEQFF. The CDR3, as DNA: TGCGCCAGCAGCCCCCTCCCGGGACTACCATACAATGAGCAGTTCTTC. The chain is built from TRBV4-1 and TRBJ2-1, with TRBD2 matching over 7 bases. Germline CDR1 reads MGHRA; CDR2 reads YSYEKL. With V trimmed by 4 bases and J by 4 bases, 10 bases remained unmatched. CDR3 size: 16 residues.

This clonotype was recorded a few times. The chain joins TRBV10-3 to TRBJ2-5, with D unclear. The V gene lost 6 bases and the J gene lost 0 bases, with 11 bases spanning the gap. Germline V gives CDR1 ENHRY, CDR2 SYGVKD. This CDR3 is built from 14 residues. The CDR3 DNA is TGTGCCATCAGATACAGAGCCGACCAAGAGACCCAGTACTTC. The encoded protein is CAIRYRADQETQYF.

V usage is TRBV6-2 or TRBV6-3 and J usage is TRBJ2-3; D unresolved. The CDR3 totals 15 residues. CDR1 is MNHEY, CDR2 SVGEGT, per germline. Deletions cut 0 bases from V and 4 bases from J, with 11 bases between. CDR3 in amino acids: CASSYSEKVPDTQYF. The CDR3 bases are TGTGCCAGCAGTTACTCGGAGAAGGTTCCAGATACGCAGTATTTT.

In its sample, this clonotype was seen a few times. The chain joins TRBV12-3 or TRBV12-4 to TRBJ2-2, with 9 bases aligning to TRBD2. The ends lost 10 bases at V and 3 bases at J; junction bases unmatched: 6. CDR3 length: 14 amino acids. The CDR3: CATQAGGHTGELFF. DNA of the CDR3: TGTGCCACCCAAGCGGGGGGACACACCGGGGAGCTGTTTTTT.